Following are 20 T cell receptor beta chains from one sample sequenced in a study of lymphopenia after photon versus proton radiotherapy. The repertoire was sequenced with immunoSEQ multiplex PCR; TCRdb's copy has only in-frame clones and lacks some. The sample consists of around 30,000 clones, 84% of them appearing once. The sample here was peripheral blood, taken from a patient treated with proton-based radiotherapy. Source of these receptors: a woman between 65 and 79 years old with pancreatic cancer.

The CDR3 nucleotides read TGTGCCAGCAGTTTTCGGGGACTAGCGGGAGGGAACACCGGGGAGCTGTTTTTT. This codes for CASSFRGLAGGNTGELFF. The V call is TRBV28, the J call TRBJ2-2, with 15 bases matching TRBD2. The germline CDR1 and CDR2 sequences are MDHEN and SYDVKM. With 3 bases clipped from V and 1 base from J, the junction kept 3 bases outside the gene matches. CDR3 length equals 18 residues.

This clone showed up just a few times. The gene calls are TRBV14 and TRBJ2-2, with D unresolved. The V gene's germline CDR1 is SGHDN and CDR2 FVKESK. Trimming shortened V by 3 bases and J by 5 bases, and 10 bases separated the two germline ends. The CDR3 consists of 14 residues. The CDR3 coding sequence is TGTGCCAGCAGCCAGGGCTTGAGGACCGGGGAGCTGTTTTTT. This encodes CASSQGLRTGELFF.

V gene TRBV9 combines with J gene TRBJ2-3; D possibly corresponds to TRBD1 (6 bases). V was trimmed by 2 bases and J by 2 bases, leaving 15 bases between them. The CDR3 consists of 16 residues. CDR1 and CDR2 from the germline V gene are SGDLS and YYNGEE. This CDR3 is CASSVHRVLNTDTQYF. CDR3 coding DNA: TGTGCCAGCAGCGTCCACAGGGTCCTGAACACAGATACGCAGTATTTT.

The genes are TRBV28 and TRBJ1-3; D is perhaps TRBD1 (5 bases). The V and J ends lost 6 bases and 0 bases respectively, with 12 bases between them. From germline, CDR1 is MDHEN and CDR2 SYDVKM. The CDR3 has 15 amino acids. CDR3 in amino acids: CASRTGLSSGNTIYF. Written as DNA, the CDR3 is TGTGCCAGCAGGACGGGACTCTCCTCTGGAAACACCATATATTTT.

The chain is built from TRBV10-3 and TRBJ2-3, with D possibly matching TRBD2 (5 bases). This CDR3 has 14 residues. Deletions cut 7 bases from V and 0 bases from J, with 11 bases between. The germline CDR1 and CDR2 sequences are ENHRY and SYGVKD. The CDR3 sequence: CAIKADHSTDTQYF. In DNA, the CDR3 is TGTGCCATCAAAGCGGACCATAGCACAGATACGCAGTATTTT.

V usage is TRBV7-2 and J usage is TRBJ2-5; TRBD2 aligns across 7 bases. Germline CDR1 reads SGHTA; CDR2 reads FQGNSA. Trimming took 2 bases from V and 11 from J; bases not matched to a gene: 20. The length of the CDR3 is 17 residues. The CDR3 region has the DNA TGTGCCAGCAGCTTAAGCCCTCCAGTAGCGGGCCTCGGGGAGCAGTACTTC. It specifies CASSLSPPVAGLGEQYF.

V gene TRBV18 combines with J gene TRBJ2-3; the D is unclear. Trimming removed 6 bases from V and 0 bases from J, with 19 bases in between. The CDR3 has 17 residues. Germline lookup yields CDR1 KGHSH and CDR2 LQKENI. The CDR3 sequence: CASSLLRSLLSTDTQYF. In DNA, the CDR3 is TGTGCCAGCTCCCTGCTTCGTTCGCTCCTTAGCACAGATACGCAGTATTTT. Drawing the rest from reference TRBV18 and TRBJ2-3, the complete variable domain is NAGVMQNPRHLVRRRGQEARLRCSPMKGHSHVYWYRQLPEEGLKFMVYLQKENIIDESGMPKERFSAEFPKEGPSILRIQQVVRGDSAAYFCASSLLRSLLSTDTQYFGPGTRLTVL.

This clone was counted a few times. The rearrangement joins TRBV6-5 to TRBJ2-1; 8 nucleotides line up with TRBD2. Germline V lookup: CDR1 MNHEY, CDR2 SVGAGI. The CDR3 is made up of 15 amino acids. The V segment lost 6 bases and the J segment 0 bases; nucleotides outside the gene matches: 4. The CDR3 DNA sequence: TGTGCCAGCAGGATAGCGGGAAGCTCCTACAATGAGCAGTTCTTC. Translation: CASRIAGSSYNEQFF.

The chain employs TRBV27 and TRBJ1-5, with D unresolved. This CDR3 is 14 amino acids long. Germline-derived CDR1 and CDR2 are MNHEY and SMNVEV (reference sequence). The V end lost 2 bases, the J end lost 8 bases, and 13 bases lay between the germline ends. The CDR3 nucleotides are TGTGCCAGCAGTTTAAGGTCCAGGTTTGAGCCCCAGCATTTT. Translated: CASSLRSRFEPQHF.

V is TRBV29-1 and J is TRBJ2-4; 13 positions match TRBD2. The V gene end was trimmed by 1 base and the J gene end by 6 bases; junction bases not matched to a gene: 6. The CDR3 consists of 16 residues. In germline, CDR1 is SQVTM, CDR2 ANQGSEA. The CDR3: CSVEGLAGGFGNIQYF. The CDR3, as DNA: TGCAGCGTTGAAGGACTAGCGGGAGGTTTTGGAAACATTCAGTACTTC. The full variable domain, rest sourced from reference TRBV29-1 and TRBJ2-4, is SAVISQKPSRDICQRGTSLTIQCQVDSQVTMMFWYRQQPGQSLTLIATANQGSEATYESGFVIDKFPISRPNLTFSTLTVSNMSPEDSSIYLCSVEGLAGGFGNIQYFGAGTRLSVL.

Points on this clone: One end of the junction does not line up with germline, which may come from a read error. In DNA, the CDR3 is TGTGCTAGCAGCTTAAGAGCGGGAAGGGGCTACAATGAGCAGTTCTTC. It is translated as CASSLRAGRGYNEQFF. This sequence joins TRBV7-7 and TRBJ2-1; 7 bases are a match to TRBD2. Germline CDR1 reads SSHAT; CDR2 reads FNYEAQ (reference sequence). This CDR3 has 16 amino acids.

The CDR3 DNA sequence: TGTGCCATCAGTGACACCGTGAGCTCCTACAATGAGCAGTTCTTC. Its translation is CAISDTVSSYNEQFF. This chain uses TRBV10-3 with TRBJ2-1; unclear D gene. Germline V gene data show CDR1 as ENHRY and CDR2 as SYGVKD. The CDR3 contains 15 residues. V dropped 3 bases and J dropped 0 bases, with 9 bases sitting between them.

The chain has TRBV5-1 and TRBJ2-5, with TRBD2 matching 14 bases. In germline, CDR1 is SGHRS, CDR2 YFSETQ. This CDR3 has 17 amino acids. The junction had 7 bases not matched to a gene; V was cut back by 5 bases and J by 1 base. CDR3 residues: CASRVFGTSGSQETQYF. As DNA, the CDR3 is TGCGCCAGCAGAGTTTTCGGGACTAGCGGGAGCCAAGAGACCCAGTACTTC.

This clone was counted only a few times. The J gene is TRBJ2-2, the V gene TRBV4-2; 9 bases are a match to TRBD2. The CDR3 has 17 amino acids. J lost 4 bases, V lost 0 bases, and 6 bases had no gene match. In germline, CDR1 is LGHNA, CDR2 YNFKEQ. DNA for the CDR3: TGTGCCAGCAGCCAAGATGGGATAGCGGGAGTCACCGGGGAGCTGTTTTTT. Its translation is CASSQDGIAGVTGELFF.

CDR3 sequence reads: CASSLRGGVSSTDTQYF. For the CDR3, the DNA is TGTGCCAGCAGCTTGAGAGGGGGTGTCTCTAGCACAGATACGCAGTATTTT. The chain recombines TRBV5-5 with TRBJ2-3; D may be TRBD1 (6 bases). Between the trimmed V and J ends, which lost 1 base and 0 bases, there was a span of 15 bases. The CDR3 loop spans 17 amino acids. Germline loops: CDR1 SGHKS, CDR2 YYEKEE (reference sequence).

The chain carries TRBV19 and TRBJ1-4, with a possible D match to TRBD1 (5 bases). V dropped 5 bases and J dropped 7 bases, with 14 bases sitting between them. Germline-derived CDR1 and CDR2 are LNHDA and SQIVND (reference sequence). The CDR3 runs to 14 residues. The DNA for the CDR3 is TGTGCCAGTAGTCTACTAGGGGTTGCTGAAAAACTGTTTTTT. Translated, it gives CASSLLGVAEKLFF.

This chain connects TRBV28 to TRBJ1-5, with D possibly TRBD1 on 5 matching bases. The germline V gene encodes CDR1 MDHEN and CDR2 SYDVKM. This CDR3 contains 13 residues. V lost 5 bases to trimming and J lost 5 bases, with 10 bases between them. CDR3 nucleotide sequence: TGTGCCAGCAGTGGGGGACGCGATCAGCCCCAGCATTTT. Translated: CASSGGRDQPQHF.

The V gene is TRBV6-5, the J gene TRBJ1-1, with 7 positions matching TRBD1. This CDR3 spans 14 amino acids. Germline V gene sequence: CDR1 MNHEY, CDR2 SVGAGI. V lost 6 bases and J lost 4; bases outside the gene matches: 8. The CDR3 protein is CASRRQGPFTEAFF. CDR3 nucleotide sequence: TGTGCCAGCAGACGACAGGGTCCCTTCACTGAAGCTTTCTTT.

The gene calls are TRBV11-2 and TRBJ1-1, with D uncertain. Germline CDR1 reads SGHAT; CDR2 reads FQNNGV. V lost 1 base and J lost 2, with 8 bases in between. The CDR3 has 14 residues. The CDR3 reads CASSLGPGNTEAFF. CDR3 DNA sequence: TGTGCCAGCAGCTTAGGCCCCGGAAACACTGAAGCTTTCTTT.

The gene calls are TRBV4-1 and TRBJ2-2; D gene uncertain. The length of the CDR3 is 14 residues. V gave up 3 bases and J gave up 2 bases, with 7 bases separating them. CDR1 is MGHRA, CDR2 YSYEKL, per germline. CDR3: CASSQALNTGELFF. In DNA form, the CDR3 reads TGCGCCAGCAGCCAGGCACTTAACACCGGGGAGCTGTTTTTT.